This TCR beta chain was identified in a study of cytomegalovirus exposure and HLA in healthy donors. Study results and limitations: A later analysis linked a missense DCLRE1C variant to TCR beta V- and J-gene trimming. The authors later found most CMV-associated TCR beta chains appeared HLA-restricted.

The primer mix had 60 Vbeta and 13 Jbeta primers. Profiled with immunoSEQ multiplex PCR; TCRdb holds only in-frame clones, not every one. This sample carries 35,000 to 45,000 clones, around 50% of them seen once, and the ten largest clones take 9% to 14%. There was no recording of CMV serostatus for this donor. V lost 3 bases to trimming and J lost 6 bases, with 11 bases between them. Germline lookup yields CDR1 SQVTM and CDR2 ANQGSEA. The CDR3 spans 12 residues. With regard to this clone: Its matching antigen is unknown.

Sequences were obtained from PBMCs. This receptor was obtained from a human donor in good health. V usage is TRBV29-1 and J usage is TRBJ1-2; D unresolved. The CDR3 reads CSVEGSRDGYTF. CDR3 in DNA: TGCAGCGTTGAGGGTTCGCGGGATGGCTACACCTTC.